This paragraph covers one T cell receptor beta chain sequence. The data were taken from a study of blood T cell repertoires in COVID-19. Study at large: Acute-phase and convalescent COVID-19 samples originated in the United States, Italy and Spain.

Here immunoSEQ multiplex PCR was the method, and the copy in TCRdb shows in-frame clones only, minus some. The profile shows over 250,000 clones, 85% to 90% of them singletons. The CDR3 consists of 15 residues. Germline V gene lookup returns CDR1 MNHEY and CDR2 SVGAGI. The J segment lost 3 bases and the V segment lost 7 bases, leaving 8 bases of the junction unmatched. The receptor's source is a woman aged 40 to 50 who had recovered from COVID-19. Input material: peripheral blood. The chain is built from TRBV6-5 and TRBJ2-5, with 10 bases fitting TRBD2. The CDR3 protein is CASTEGLAGEETQYF. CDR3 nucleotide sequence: TGTGCCAGCACCGAGGGGCTAGCGGGGGAAGAGACCCAGTACTTC.